One sample yielded the 11 T cell receptor beta chains listed below, sequenced in a study of CD8+ T cells in alopecia areata (dated 2018 in TCRdb). Library method: the immunoSEQ multiplex PCR assay. To provide template for TCR sequencing, every sample had RNA extracted and reverse transcribed into cDNA. TCRdb limited this immuneACCESS table to in-frame rearrangements with V and J called. A share of clones is missing; checked studies link under half to unresolved V genes, and the rest is unexplained. The sample table lists about 110,000 clones, roughly 55% of them with a count of one. The ten largest account for around 23% of the sample. The sample taken for sequencing was NKG2D-low CD8+ T cells sorted from blood. Reading the label with the study, this specimen's cell subset or site is: sorted CD8+ NKG2D-low blood T cells. Every receptor here comes from a human donor with alopecia areata.

The chain carries TRBV5-6 and TRBJ1-5; no firm D call. Germline CDR1 reads SGHDT; CDR2 reads YYEEEE. CDR3 length: 12 amino acids. V was shortened by 1 base and J by 7 bases, with 6 bases between the two germline ends. CDR3 amino acids: CASSLSGQPQHF. In DNA, the CDR3 is TGTGCCAGCAGCTTGTCCGGGCAGCCCCAGCATTTT.

The chain joins TRBV28 to TRBJ2-1, with 7 positions matching TRBD2. Trimming cost V 5 bases and J 3 bases; bases outside gene matches: 10. The germline CDR1 and CDR2 sequences are MDHEN and SYDVKM. This CDR3 has 16 amino acids. CDR3 DNA sequence: TGTGCCAGCAGTACTGTAGCGGGTTCGGACTACAATGAGCAGTTCTTC. This gives the protein CASSTVAGSDYNEQFF.

V gene TRBV7-9 combines with J gene TRBJ2-7, with 8 nucleotides matching TRBD2. CDR1 SEHNR and CDR2 FQNEAQ come from the germline V gene (reference sequence). V shed 5 bases and J 2 bases; nucleotides not matched to a gene: 5. The CDR3 covers 14 residues. CDR3 loop: CASSARGGPYEQYF. The CDR3 DNA sequence: TGTGCCAGCAGCGCACGCGGGGGGCCCTACGAGCAGTACTTC.

This clone turned up a few times. The gene calls are TRBV4-1 and TRBJ2-7; no clear D. Trimming shortened V by 1 base and J by 3 bases, and 7 bases separated the two germline ends. Germline-derived CDR1 and CDR2 are MGHRA and YSYEKL. There are 13 residues in the CDR3. The CDR3 protein is CASSQGWGYEQYF. DNA for the CDR3: TGCGCCAGCAGCCAAGGTTGGGGCTACGAGCAGTACTTC.

This clone was seen a few times. The J gene is TRBJ2-7, the V gene TRBV5-1, with TRBD1 identical over 8 bases. The J segment lost 0 bases and the V segment lost 5 bases, leaving 7 bases of the junction unmatched. The CDR3 length is 15 residues. Germline V gives CDR1 SGHRS, CDR2 YFSETQ. CDR3 sequence (DNA): TGCGCCAGCAGACCGAGACAGGGGAGCTCCTACGAGCAGTACTTC. Translation gives CASRPRQGSSYEQYF.

Regarding this clone: Germline and junction disagree at one end, which may indicate a read error. The genes are TRBV30 and TRBJ1-1; the match to TRBD1 covers 8 bases. Germline V CDR1 and CDR2: GTSNPN, SVGIG (reference sequence). This CDR3 contains 13 residues. The CDR3 loop is CAWSVSETGEIGF. The DNA for the CDR3 is TGTGCCTGGAGTGTTTCTGAGACAGGGGAAATTGGATTT.

This rearrangement joins TRBV30 to TRBJ1-2, with D unclear. The CDR3 is 13 residues long. Germline V gene lookup returns CDR1 GTSNPN and CDR2 SVGIG (reference sequence). Trimming took 0 bases from V and 7 from J, leaving 12 bases between them. As DNA, the CDR3 is TGTGCCTGGAGTGTAGTCACTGGATCTGGCTACACCTTC. Translated, it gives CAWSVVTGSGYTF.

CDR3 sequence reads: CASSSSGDSYEQYF. The CDR3, as DNA: TGTGCCAGCAGCTCTAGCGGGGACTCCTACGAGCAGTACTTC. V usage is TRBV7-9 and J usage is TRBJ2-7; 9 bases are a match to TRBD2. The CDR3 has 14 amino acids. The ends lost 4 bases at V and 0 bases at J; junction bases unmatched: 1. The germline gives CDR1 SEHNR, CDR2 FQNEAQ (reference sequence).

As concerns this clone: The conserved closing phenylalanine or tryptophan is absent in this CDR3, likely reflecting a read error. No DNA is shown, since the ends of the CDR3 on it are uncertain; the CDR3 is the one TCRdb lists. The chain uses TRBV11-2 and TRBJ1-1. The CDR3 is 12 residues long, ends included. Germline V gene sequence: CDR1 SGHAT, CDR2 FQNNGV. CDR3 amino acids: CASSLGAVEGKV.

The chain employs TRBV29-1 and TRBJ1-3, with D hard to call. From germline, CDR1 is SQVTM and CDR2 ANQGSEA. The CDR3 contains 14 residues. V was clipped by 4 bases and J by 6 bases, with 16 bases between them. This chain's CDR3 is CSVAPVERSNTIYF. CDR3 nucleotides: TGCAGCGTTGCCCCTGTGGAAAGATCAAACACCATATATTTT.

The V call is TRBV27, the J call TRBJ2-2; D might be TRBD2 (5 bases). The germline V gene has CDR1 MNHEY and CDR2 SMNVEV (reference sequence). The V and J ends lost 2 bases and 0 bases respectively, with 13 bases between them. The CDR3 runs to 17 residues. CDR3 amino acids: CASSLNPRAPNTGELFF. In nucleotides, the CDR3 is TGTGCCAGCAGTTTAAATCCGAGGGCCCCGAACACCGGGGAGCTGTTTTTT.